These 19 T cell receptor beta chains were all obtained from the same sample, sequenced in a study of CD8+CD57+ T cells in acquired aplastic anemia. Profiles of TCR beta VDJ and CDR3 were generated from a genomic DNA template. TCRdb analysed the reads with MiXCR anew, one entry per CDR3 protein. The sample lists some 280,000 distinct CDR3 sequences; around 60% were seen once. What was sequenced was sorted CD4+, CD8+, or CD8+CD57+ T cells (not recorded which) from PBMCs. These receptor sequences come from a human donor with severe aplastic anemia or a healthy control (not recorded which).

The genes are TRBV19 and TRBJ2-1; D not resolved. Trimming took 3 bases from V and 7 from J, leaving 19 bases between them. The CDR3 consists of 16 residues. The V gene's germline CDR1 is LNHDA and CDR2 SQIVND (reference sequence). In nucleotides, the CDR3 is TGTGCCAGTAGTATCATGGGTTGTTCTTACGGGAATGAGCAGTTCTTC. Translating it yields CASSIMGCSYGNEQFF.

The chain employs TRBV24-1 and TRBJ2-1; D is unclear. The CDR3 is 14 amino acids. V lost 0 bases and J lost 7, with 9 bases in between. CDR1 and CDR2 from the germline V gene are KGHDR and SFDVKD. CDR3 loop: CATSDLTGMNEQFF. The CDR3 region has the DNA TGTGCCACCAGTGATTTGACCGGAATGAATGAGCAGTTCTTC.

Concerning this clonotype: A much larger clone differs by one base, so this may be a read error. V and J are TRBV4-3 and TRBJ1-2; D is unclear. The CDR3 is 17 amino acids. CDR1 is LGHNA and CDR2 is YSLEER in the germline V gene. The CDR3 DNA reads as TGCGCCAGCGGCCAAGACTCCCAACGGGGAGACTTATATGGCTACACCTTC. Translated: CASGQDSQRGDLYGYTF.

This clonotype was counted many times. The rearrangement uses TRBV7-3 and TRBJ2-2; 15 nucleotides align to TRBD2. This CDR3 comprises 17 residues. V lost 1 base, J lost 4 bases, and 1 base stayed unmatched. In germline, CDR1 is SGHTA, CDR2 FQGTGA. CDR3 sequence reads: CASSLRGLAGGTGELFF. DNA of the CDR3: TGTGCCAGCAGCTTAAGGGGACTAGCGGGGGGCACCGGGGAGCTGTTTTTT.

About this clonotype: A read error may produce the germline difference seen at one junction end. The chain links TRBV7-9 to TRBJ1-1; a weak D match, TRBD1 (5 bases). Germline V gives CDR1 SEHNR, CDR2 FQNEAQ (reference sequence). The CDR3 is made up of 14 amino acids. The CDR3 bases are TGCGCCAGCAGCTTGGTTGCAGGGAGAACTGAAGCTTTCTTT. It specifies CASSLVAGRTEAFF.

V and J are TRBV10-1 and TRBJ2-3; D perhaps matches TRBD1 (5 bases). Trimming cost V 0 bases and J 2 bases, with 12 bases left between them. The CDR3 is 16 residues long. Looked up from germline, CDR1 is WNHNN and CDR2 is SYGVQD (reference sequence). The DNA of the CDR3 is TGCGCCAGCAGTGAGTCGCGGCAGGGAAACACAGATACGCAGTATTTT. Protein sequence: CASSESRQGNTDTQYF.

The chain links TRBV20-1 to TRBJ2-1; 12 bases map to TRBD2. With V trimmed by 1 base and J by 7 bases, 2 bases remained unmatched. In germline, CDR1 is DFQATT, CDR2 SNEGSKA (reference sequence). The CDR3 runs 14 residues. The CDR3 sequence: CSARVTSGGNEQFF. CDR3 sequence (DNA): TGCAGTGCTAGAGTGACTAGCGGGGGAAATGAGCAGTTCTTC.

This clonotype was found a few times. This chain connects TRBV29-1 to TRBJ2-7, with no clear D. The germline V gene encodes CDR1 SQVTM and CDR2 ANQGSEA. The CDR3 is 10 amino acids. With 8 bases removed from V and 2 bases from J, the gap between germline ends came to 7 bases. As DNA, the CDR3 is TGCAGCTTGGGCGCCTACGAGCAGTACTTC. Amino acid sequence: CSLGAYEQYF.

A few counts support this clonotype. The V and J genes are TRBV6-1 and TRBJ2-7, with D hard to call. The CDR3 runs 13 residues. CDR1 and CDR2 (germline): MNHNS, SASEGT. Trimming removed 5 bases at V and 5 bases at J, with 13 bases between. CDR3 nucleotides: TGTGCCAGCAGTTTTACGGTAATGGACGAGCAGTACTTC. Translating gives CASSFTVMDEQYF.

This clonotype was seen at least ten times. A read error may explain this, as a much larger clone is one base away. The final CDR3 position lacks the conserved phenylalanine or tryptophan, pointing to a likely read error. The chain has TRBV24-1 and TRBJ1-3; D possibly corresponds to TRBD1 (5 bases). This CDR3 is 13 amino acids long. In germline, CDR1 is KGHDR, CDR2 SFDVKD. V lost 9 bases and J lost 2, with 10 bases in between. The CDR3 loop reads CATADRAGNTIYS. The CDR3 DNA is TGTGCCACCGCCGACAGAGCTGGAAACACCATATATTCT.

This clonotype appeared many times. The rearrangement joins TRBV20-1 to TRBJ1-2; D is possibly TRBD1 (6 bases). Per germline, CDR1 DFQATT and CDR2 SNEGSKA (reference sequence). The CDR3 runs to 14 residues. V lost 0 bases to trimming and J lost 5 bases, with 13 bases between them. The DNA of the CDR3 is TGCAGTGCTAGAGATTTTCAGGGGTGGTATGGCTACACCTTC. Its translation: CSARDFQGWYGYTF.

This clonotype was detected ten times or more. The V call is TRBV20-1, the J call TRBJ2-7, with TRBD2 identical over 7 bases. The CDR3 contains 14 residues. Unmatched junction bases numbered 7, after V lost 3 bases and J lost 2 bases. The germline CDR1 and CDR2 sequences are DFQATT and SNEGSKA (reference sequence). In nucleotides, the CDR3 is TGCAGTGCTAGGCCGGGGGGACTTACCTACGAGCAGTACTTC. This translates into CSARPGGLTYEQYF.

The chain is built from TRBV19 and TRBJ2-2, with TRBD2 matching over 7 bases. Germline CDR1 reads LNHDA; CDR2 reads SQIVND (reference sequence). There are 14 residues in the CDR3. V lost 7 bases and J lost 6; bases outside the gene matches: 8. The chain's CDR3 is CASTSWLAAGELFF. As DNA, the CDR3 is TGTGCCAGTACCTCCTGGCTAGCGGCCGGGGAGCTGTTTTTT.

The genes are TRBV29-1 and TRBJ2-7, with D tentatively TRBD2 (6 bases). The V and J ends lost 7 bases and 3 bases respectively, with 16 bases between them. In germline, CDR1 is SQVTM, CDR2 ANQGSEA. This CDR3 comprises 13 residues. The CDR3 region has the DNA TGCAGCGCCGGCGGTAGCGGAATCTACGAGCAGTACTTC. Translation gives CSAGGSGIYEQYF.

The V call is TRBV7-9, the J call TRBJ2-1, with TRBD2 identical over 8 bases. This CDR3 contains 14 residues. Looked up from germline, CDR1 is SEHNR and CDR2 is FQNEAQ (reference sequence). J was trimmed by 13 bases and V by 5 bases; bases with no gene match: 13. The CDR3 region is CASSDYLAGLSQFF. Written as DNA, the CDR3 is TGTGCCAGCAGCGACTATCTAGCGGGCCTCAGTCAGTTCTTC. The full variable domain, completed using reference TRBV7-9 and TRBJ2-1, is DTGVSQNPRHKITKRGQNVTFRCDPISEHNRLYWYRQTLGQGPEFLTYFQNEAQLEKSRLLSDRFSAERPKGSFSTLEIQRTEQGDSAMYLCASSDYLAGLSQFFGPGTRLTVL.

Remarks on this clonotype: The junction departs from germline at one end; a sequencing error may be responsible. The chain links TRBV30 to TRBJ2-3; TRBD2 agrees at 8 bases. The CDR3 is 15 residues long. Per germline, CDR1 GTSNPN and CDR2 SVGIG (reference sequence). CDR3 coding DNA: TGTGCCTGGAGTGTAAGCGGGGGTCAAGGAGATAGGCAGTATTTT. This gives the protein CAWSVSGGQGDRQYF.

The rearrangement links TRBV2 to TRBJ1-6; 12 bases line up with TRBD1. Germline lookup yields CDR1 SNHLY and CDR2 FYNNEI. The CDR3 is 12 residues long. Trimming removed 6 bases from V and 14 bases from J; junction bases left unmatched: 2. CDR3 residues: CASRGTGGSLHF. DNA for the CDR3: TGTGCCAGCAGGGGGACAGGGGGCTCCCTCCACTTT.

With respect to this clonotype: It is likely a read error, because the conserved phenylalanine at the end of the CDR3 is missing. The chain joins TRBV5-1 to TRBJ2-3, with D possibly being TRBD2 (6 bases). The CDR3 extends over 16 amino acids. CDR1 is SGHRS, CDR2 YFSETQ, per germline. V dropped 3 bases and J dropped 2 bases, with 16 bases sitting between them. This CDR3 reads CASSSMTRWDTDTQYS. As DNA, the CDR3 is TGCGCCAGCAGCTCTATGACTAGGTGGGACACAGATACGCAGTATTCT.

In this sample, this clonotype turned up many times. The CDR3 DNA reads TGTGCCATCAGTGAGTTCCGGACAGGGTCGGCCGGGGCCAACGTCCTGACTTTC. Its protein product is CAISEFRTGSAGANVLTF. V gene TRBV10-3 combines with J gene TRBJ2-6; 8 positions agree with TRBD1. The germline V gene has CDR1 ENHRY and CDR2 SYGVKD. V lost 1 base, J lost 4 bases, and 9 bases stayed unmatched. The CDR3 totals 18 residues.